Detailed here is one TCR beta chain. These data belong to a study of cytomegalovirus exposure and HLA in healthy donors. V was cut by 1 base and J by 0 bases, with 11 bases left in between. Germline V lookup: CDR1 SEHNR, CDR2 FQNEAQ (reference sequence). This CDR3 spans 16 amino acids. PCR amplification relied on 60 Vbeta primers (plus 13 Jbeta primers). Here immunoSEQ multiplex PCR was the method, and the copy in TCRdb shows in-frame clones only, minus some. The data show approximately 190,000 clones, with around 80% seen just once and 2.1% held by the top ten. The sequenced sample consisted of PBMCs. The chain recombines TRBV7-9 with TRBJ2-3; no reliable D call. The TCR sequence derives from a woman aged 18-35 years in good health and CMV-seropositive. The DNA for the CDR3 is TGTGCCAGCAGCTTAGTCCCTAGGCAGAGCACAGATACGCAGTATTTT. This gives the protein CASSLVPRQSTDTQYF.